These 32 T cell receptor beta chains originate from one sample sequenced in a study of cytomegalovirus exposure and HLA in healthy donors. The table came from immunoSEQ multiplex PCR; TCRdb's copy has only in-frame clones and leaves some out. The sample carries 210,000 or so clones, just over 85% recorded once. The specimen was PBMCs. The receptors shown here come from a young woman in good health and CMV-seronegative.

This chain uses TRBV4-1 with TRBJ2-2; D is possibly TRBD2 (5 bases). This CDR3 is 17 amino acids long. Trimming stripped 0 bases from V and 0 bases from J, with 11 bases between. Per germline, CDR1 MGHRA and CDR2 YSYEKL. In DNA form, the CDR3 reads TGCGCCAGCAGCCAAGATCGGGGAACGTCGAACACCGGGGAGCTGTTTTTT. Protein product: CASSQDRGTSNTGELFF.

V usage is TRBV7-2 and J usage is TRBJ1-1; no definite D call. This CDR3 spans 13 amino acids. Germline values: CDR1 SGHTA, CDR2 FQGNSA. Between the trimmed V and J ends, which lost 6 bases and 2 bases, there was a span of 10 bases. CDR3 sequence reads: CASSYSLNTEAFF. Written as DNA, the CDR3 is TGTGCCAGCAGTTACAGCCTAAACACTGAAGCTTTCTTT.

This chain links TRBV6-1 with TRBJ1-2; TRBD1 might be the D (6 bases). The CDR3 contains 15 residues. V was cut by 1 base and J by 2 bases, with 11 bases left in between. Germline CDR1 is MNHNS and CDR2 is SASEGT. The CDR3 region is CASSEDGGRNYGYTF. The CDR3, as DNA: TGTGCCAGCAGTGAAGACGGGGGGCGAAACTATGGCTACACCTTC.

V is TRBV5-1 and J is TRBJ2-3; 12 nucleotides match TRBD2. The germline V gene has CDR1 SGHRS and CDR2 YFSETQ. J gave up 1 base and V 4 bases, and 4 bases lay outside the gene matches. The CDR3 length is 16 residues. Here the CDR3 DNA reads TGCGCCAGCAGCGACCGGACTAGCGGGGGCACAGATACGCAGTATTTT. Protein sequence: CASSDRTSGGTDTQYF.

Here the CDR3 DNA reads TGTGCCAGCAGCTTGAGGGGGAGATCCAATGAGCAGTTCTTC. It is translated as CASSLRGRSNEQFF. The rearrangement joins TRBV5-4 to TRBJ2-1, with D possibly TRBD1 on 6 matching bases. There are 14 residues in the CDR3. V lost 1 base and J 6 bases, leaving 11 bases between the germline ends. Germline CDR1 SGHNT, CDR2 YYREEE (reference sequence). The full variable domain, completed using reference TRBV5-4 and TRBJ2-1, is ETGVTQSPTHLIKTRGQQVTLRCSSQSGHNTVSWYQQALGQGPQFIFQYYREEENGRGNFPPRFSGLQFPNYSSELNVNALELDDSALYLCASSLRGRSNEQFFGPGTRLTVL.

A single count supports this clone. This sequence joins TRBV10-3 and TRBJ2-7, with 9 positions matching TRBD1. The CDR3 covers 19 residues. CDR1 is ENHRY, CDR2 SYGVKD, per germline. The ends lost 1 base at V and 0 bases at J; junction bases unmatched: 13. This CDR3 reads CAISEFFWTGARSSYEQYF. CDR3 coding DNA: TGTGCCATCAGTGAGTTCTTTTGGACAGGGGCAAGGAGCTCCTACGAGCAGTACTTC.

This chain links TRBV5-1 with TRBJ2-4, with TRBD1 identical over 8 bases. The CDR3 covers 14 residues. With V trimmed by 0 bases and J by 8 bases, 4 bases remained unmatched. Looked up from germline, CDR1 is SGHRS and CDR2 is YFSETQ. The DNA of the CDR3 is TGCGCCAGCAGCTTGGGGACAGGGCTCTACATTCAGTACTTC. Its protein is CASSLGTGLYIQYF.

CDR3 nucleotide sequence: TGTGCCAGCAGTAACGCGGGGGATGGCTACACCTTC. As protein: CASSNAGDGYTF. The V call is TRBV6-5, the J call TRBJ1-2, with a weak D call TRBD1 (5 bases). The CDR3 has 12 amino acids. The V and J ends lost 5 bases and 6 bases respectively, with 10 bases between them. Per the germline V gene, CDR1 is MNHEY and CDR2 is SVGAGI.

CDR3 region: CASSPLGGTDTQYF. As DNA, the CDR3 is TGTGCCAGCAGCCCCCTGGGGGGGACAGATACGCAGTATTTT. The genes are TRBV7-2 and TRBJ2-3; TRBD2 matches at 7 bases. V lost 5 bases to trimming and J lost 3 bases; unmatched junction nucleotides: 5. The CDR3 is 14 residues long. Per germline, CDR1 SGHTA and CDR2 FQGNSA.

The chain employs TRBV5-1 and TRBJ2-5, with D possibly matching TRBD2 (6 bases). CDR1 and CDR2 (germline): SGHRS, YFSETQ. Trimming stripped 0 bases from V and 5 bases from J, with 20 bases between. This CDR3 has 17 residues. The CDR3 sequence: CASSLAVGGGIGETQYF. The CDR3 DNA is TGCGCCAGCAGCTTGGCCGTGGGAGGAGGGATCGGGGAGACCCAGTACTTC.

Here the CDR3 reads CASSPQRRTTNEKLFF. The CDR3 coding sequence is TGTGCCAGCTCACCACAGCGTCGTACAACTAATGAAAAACTGTTTTTT. The chain combines TRBV18 with TRBJ1-4; no definite D call. Deletions cut 1 base from V and 0 bases from J, with 9 bases between. The CDR3 contains 16 residues. Germline assignment: CDR1 KGHSH and CDR2 LQKENI.

In its sample, this clone was seen a few times. Other nucleotide sequences in the sample specify the same CDR3. The chain carries TRBV9 and TRBJ1-3; D call uncertain. V dropped 0 bases and J dropped 0 bases, with 7 bases sitting between them. Germline V CDR1 and CDR2: SGDLS, YYNGEE. The CDR3 runs 15 residues. The CDR3 is CASSVAPGSGNTIYF. In DNA form, the CDR3 reads TGTGCCAGCAGCGTAGCGCCAGGCTCTGGAAACACCATATATTTT.

This chain uses TRBV2 with TRBJ1-4; TRBD1 is a possible D gene (6 bases). CDR1 SNHLY and CDR2 FYNNEI come from the germline V gene. Trimming removed 7 bases at V and 0 bases at J, with 15 bases between. This CDR3 region has 16 residues. CDR3 coding DNA: TGTGCCAGCAACCGCCAGGGGTCGGCAACTAATGAAAAACTGTTTTTT. Its translation is CASNRQGSATNEKLFF.

The chain recombines TRBV27 with TRBJ2-1; a possible D gene is TRBD1 (6 bases). The CDR3 runs to 15 residues. The germline V gene has CDR1 MNHEY and CDR2 SMNVEV (reference sequence). The V and J ends lost 4 bases and 8 bases respectively, with 18 bases between them. The CDR3 sequence is CASSYVEDRPDEQFF. CDR3 in DNA: TGTGCCAGCAGTTATGTAGAGGACAGACCCGATGAGCAGTTCTTC.

As DNA, the CDR3 is TGTGCCAGCAGTTTCGGACAAGAAGCTTTCTTT. Translation gives CASSFGQEAFF. The chain combines TRBV27 with TRBJ1-1; possible D gene TRBD1, 5 bases. Between the trimmed V and J ends, which lost 3 bases and 8 bases, there was a span of 7 bases. This CDR3 has 11 residues. CDR1 is MNHEY and CDR2 is SMNVEV in the germline V gene (reference sequence).

V gene TRBV7-9 combines with J gene TRBJ2-3; maybe TRBD1 (6 bases). The CDR3 runs to 14 residues. V shed 4 bases and J shed 1 base, with 9 bases lying between them. CDR1 and CDR2 from the germline V gene are SEHNR and FQNEAQ (reference sequence). In DNA form, the CDR3 reads TGTGCCAGCAGCTCCGGACAGCGCACAGATACGCAGTATTTT. Its translation is CASSSGQRTDTQYF.

The rearrangement links TRBV4-1 to TRBJ1-2, with a tentative D call TRBD1 (5 bases). Germline loops: CDR1 MGHRA, CDR2 YSYEKL. The CDR3 totals 15 residues. The V gene lost 3 bases and the J gene lost 7 bases, with 18 bases spanning the gap. The CDR3 region has the DNA TGCGCCAGCAGCCAGCCACTACGCGGGGACCCTGGCTACACCTTC. Its translation: CASSQPLRGDPGYTF.

The J gene is TRBJ2-7, the V gene TRBV28; 8 bases are shared with TRBD2. The trim removed 7 bases at V and 0 bases at J, leaving 8 bases unmatched. Looked up from germline, CDR1 is MDHEN and CDR2 is SYDVKM. This CDR3 comprises 15 residues. The CDR3 region has the DNA TGTGCCAGCAAAGTAGCGGGGTTGAGCTCCTACGAGCAGTACTTC. Its translation is CASKVAGLSSYEQYF. The full variable domain, its missing parts supplied by reference TRBV28 and TRBJ2-7, is DVKVTQSSRYLVKRTGEKVFLECVQDMDHENMFWYRQDPGLGLRLIYFSYDVKMKEKGDIPEGYSVSREKKERFSLILESASTNQTSMYLCASKVAGLSSYEQYFGPGTRLTVT.

The gene calls are TRBV4-2 and TRBJ2-7; 13 bases are shared with TRBD2. Germline V gene lookup returns CDR1 LGHNA and CDR2 YNFKEQ. The junction had 7 bases not matched to a gene; V was cut back by 4 bases and J by 1 base. This CDR3 region has 17 residues. CDR3 in amino acids: CASSPTQTSGRSYEQYF. Written as DNA, the CDR3 is TGTGCCAGCAGCCCCACTCAGACTAGCGGGAGGTCCTACGAGCAGTACTTC.

Only a few counts were recorded for this clone. This sequence joins TRBV6-1 and TRBJ1-1; tentative D call: TRBD1 (6 bases). The V gene lost 1 base and the J gene lost 4 bases, with 13 bases spanning the gap. Germline V gene sequence: CDR1 MNHNS, CDR2 SASEGT. This CDR3 is 15 amino acids long. CDR3 DNA sequence: TGTGCCAGCAGTGAAGGAGGACAGTTTGGCACTGAAGCTTTCTTT. Translation: CASSEGGQFGTEAFF.

The chain uses TRBV29-1 and TRBJ2-1, with a possible D match to TRBD2 (5 bases). Germline CDR1 and CDR2: SQVTM and ANQGSEA. Deletions cut 5 bases from V and 4 bases from J, with 15 bases between. This CDR3 has 14 amino acids. Here the CDR3 reads CSVLGEEAYNEQFF. The CDR3 DNA is TGCAGCGTTCTGGGCGAGGAGGCGTACAATGAGCAGTTCTTC.

The rearrangement links TRBV6-1 to TRBJ2-7, with D possibly TRBD2 on 6 matching bases. CDR3 length: 15 residues. Germline-derived CDR1 and CDR2 are MNHNS and SASEGT. V dropped 1 base and J dropped 5 bases, with 15 bases sitting between them. CDR3 DNA sequence: TGTGCCAGCAGTGAAGGGGACTCAGAGGGCCACGAGCAGTACTTC. Translating it yields CASSEGDSEGHEQYF.

The chain carries TRBV28 and TRBJ1-5; no clear D gene. CDR3 size: 12 residues. Germline V CDR1 and CDR2: MDHEN, SYDVKM. The germline V and J ends were trimmed by 7 bases and 7 bases, with 11 bases remaining between them. The CDR3 spells CASTRSIQPQHF. The CDR3 coding sequence is TGTGCCAGCACTCGATCTATCCAGCCCCAGCATTTT.

The V call is TRBV28, the J call TRBJ2-1, with TRBD2 matching over 14 bases. The V gene's germline CDR1 is MDHEN and CDR2 SYDVKM. The CDR3 runs 15 residues. J lost 6 bases, V lost 6 bases, and 4 bases had no gene match. CDR3 region: CASSPGLAGANEQFF. CDR3 in DNA: TGTGCCAGCAGCCCGGGACTAGCGGGAGCCAATGAGCAGTTCTTC.

The CDR3 region has the DNA TGTGCCAGCAGTCGGGCAGGGGGCGGAAATCAGCCCCAGCATTTT. It encodes CASSRAGGGNQPQHF. V and J are TRBV2 and TRBJ1-5, with TRBD1 matching over 8 bases. Germline loops: CDR1 SNHLY, CDR2 FYNNEI. Trimming cost V 5 bases and J 4 bases; bases outside gene matches: 7. The CDR3 spans 15 residues.

This chain links TRBV7-9 with TRBJ2-1; the match to TRBD2 covers 9 bases. The CDR3 runs 15 residues. V lost 6 bases to trimming and J lost 5 bases; unmatched junction nucleotides: 8. Germline V lookup: CDR1 SEHNR, CDR2 FQNEAQ (reference sequence). The CDR3: CASRVSGSLHNEQFF. The CDR3 DNA sequence: TGTGCCAGCAGAGTTAGCGGGAGTCTGCACAATGAGCAGTTCTTC. The full variable domain, rest sourced from reference TRBV7-9 and TRBJ2-1, is DTGVSQNPRHKITKRGQNVTFRCDPISEHNRLYWYRQTLGQGPEFLTYFQNEAQLEKSRLLSDRFSAERPKGSFSTLEIQRTEQGDSAMYLCASRVSGSLHNEQFFGPGTRLTVL.

The chain employs TRBV15 and TRBJ2-5, with D possibly matching TRBD1 (6 bases). The CDR3 is 15 residues long. V was cut by 0 bases and J by 2 bases, with 10 bases left in between. Germline V gives CDR1 LNHNV, CDR2 YYDKDF (reference sequence). The CDR3 sequence is CATSREGGWQETQYF. The DNA for the CDR3 is TGTGCCACCAGCAGAGAAGGGGGATGGCAAGAGACCCAGTACTTC.

V gene TRBV5-1 combines with J gene TRBJ1-2; the D is unclear. V was trimmed by 0 bases and J by 4 bases, leaving 13 bases between them. The V gene's germline CDR1 is SGHRS and CDR2 YFSETQ. The CDR3 extends over 15 amino acids. Here the CDR3 reads CASSLDQISSYGYTF. DNA for the CDR3: TGCGCCAGCAGCTTGGATCAAATTAGTAGCTATGGCTACACCTTC.

The chain recombines TRBV30 with TRBJ2-7; 7 positions match TRBD2. Germline V gene data show CDR1 as GTSNPN and CDR2 as SVGIG (reference sequence). J lost 2 bases, V lost 3 bases, and 13 bases had no gene match. CDR3 length: 16 residues. The CDR3 loop reads CAWSPRDYFITYEQYF. CDR3 DNA: TGTGCCTGGAGCCCCCGGGACTACTTTATAACCTACGAGCAGTACTTC.

For the CDR3, the DNA is TGTGCCAGCAGCTTGGTCCAGGGGCAGGGCACAGATACGCAGTATTTT. Translating gives CASSLVQGQGTDTQYF. The chain employs TRBV5-6 and TRBJ2-3; the D gene is possibly TRBD1 (6 bases). There are 16 residues in the CDR3. Germline CDR1 and CDR2: SGHDT and YYEEEE. V lost 0 bases and J 1 base, leaving 12 bases between the germline ends.

J is TRBJ2-1 and V is TRBV7-9, with 9 positions matching TRBD2. From germline, CDR1 is SEHNR and CDR2 FQNEAQ (reference sequence). Losses at the gene ends were 4 bases for V and 5 bases for J; bases not matched to a gene: 18. The CDR3 has 19 amino acids. CDR3 bases: TGTGCCAGCAGCTCTAGCTTGGAAGAGCTAGCGGGAACGAACAATGAGCAGTTCTTC. Its protein is CASSSSLEELAGTNNEQFF.

V and J are TRBV27 and TRBJ2-3; D not resolved. Germline CDR1 and CDR2: MNHEY and SMNVEV (reference sequence). Trimming left V 0 bases short and J 2 bases short, with 9 bases between. The CDR3 totals 15 residues. The CDR3 protein is CASSLSLVDTDTQYF. The CDR3 nucleotides read TGTGCCAGCAGTTTATCGTTGGTAGACACAGATACGCAGTATTTT.